A single sample is the source of the 5 T cell receptor beta chains below, sequenced in a study of post-analysis software for immune sequencing data. Findings of the study overall: TRBV5-6, TRBV5-1 and TRBV20-1 belonged to a set of about 5 TRBV segments that were more frequent in patients than controls.

Their cognate antigens are unknown. The library was made from cDNA and included unique molecular identifiers. TCRdb reanalysed the PCR reads using MiXCR and keeps one entry per CDR3 protein. The top ten hold approximately 0.55% of the sample, which has fewer than 850,000 distinct CDR3 sequences, 25% to 30% seen once. The sample comprised blood. The receptors were gathered from a girl aged 10-17 years with multiple sclerosis.

The chain joins TRBV28 to TRBJ2-5; D is undetermined. V was shortened by 3 bases and J by 5 bases, with 10 bases between the two germline ends. CDR3 length equals 13 residues. Germline V gene sequence: CDR1 MDHEN, CDR2 SYDVKM. The CDR3 DNA follows: TGTGCCAGCAGTTTTGGCTTGAGGGAGACCCAGTACTTC. It is translated as CASSFGLRETQYF.

This rearrangement joins TRBV7-8 to TRBJ2-7; D is tentatively TRBD1 or TRBD2 (6 bases each). The J call may be mistaken, given a closer DNA end match to TRBJ2-5. The CDR3 totals 15 residues. Per germline, CDR1 SGHVS and CDR2 FQNEAQ. The CDR3 is CASSPWTGATETQYF. Written as DNA, the CDR3 is TGTGCCAGCAGCCCCTGGACGGGGGCGACGGAGACCCAGTACTTC.

This rearrangement joins TRBV5-1 to TRBJ2-3; D perhaps matches TRBD2 (5 bases). Germline assignment: CDR1 SGHRS and CDR2 YFSETQ. The CDR3 sequence is 15 residues long. The V end was cut by 3 bases, the J end by 0 bases, with 11 bases between. The CDR3 is CASSWPAASTDTQYF. The CDR3 DNA sequence: TGCGCCAGCAGCTGGCCAGCGGCGAGCACAGATACGCAGTATTTT.

This clonotype was counted only a few times. The rearrangement joins TRBV9 to TRBJ1-1, with D unresolved. The CDR3 covers 16 residues. Trimming pared 1 base from V and 7 bases from J, leaving 20 bases between. CDR1 and CDR2 from the germline V gene are SGDLS and YYNGEE. CDR3 in DNA: TGTGCCAGCAGCGTAAGGCGCCATGGGCAACAAGGTGAAGCTTTCTTT. Its protein is CASSVRRHGQQGEAFF. Filled out from reference TRBV9 and TRBJ1-1, the complete variable domain reads DSGVTQTPKHLITATGQRVTLRCSPRSGDLSVYWYQQSLDQGLQFLIQYYNGEERAKGNILERFSAQQFPDLHSELNLSSLELGDSALYFCASSVRRHGQQGEAFFGQGTRLTVV.

This clonotype showed up just a few times. The V gene is TRBV28, the J gene TRBJ2-7, with 10 bases identical to TRBD2. The J call is in doubt because the DNA end fits TRBJ2-5 better. Germline V CDR1 and CDR2: MDHEN, SYDVKM. The CDR3 has 16 amino acids. The CDR3 loop is CASSLRTSGAGETQYF. CDR3 sequence (DNA): TGTGCCAGCAGTTTAAGAACTAGCGGGGCTGGGGAGACCCAGTACTTC.